One sample yielded the 20 T cell receptor beta chains listed below, sequenced in a study of shared clonotypes between healthy human individuals. Terminally differentiated effector memory CD45RA+ cells were excluded from the naive CD8 cells, which were CD45RO-negative and positively selected for CCR7. Repertoires were generated with immunoSEQ multiplex PCR, while TCRdb's copy carries only in-frame clones and drops some. The sample contains nearly 600,000 clones, just under 97% of which appear only once. Material for sequencing was naive CD8+ T cells sorted from blood. The receptors shown here come from a woman under 40 in good health.

The chain joins TRBV5-1 to TRBJ2-7; possible D gene TRBD2, 6 bases. The CDR3 has 16 amino acids. V lost 4 bases to trimming and J lost 5 bases, with 22 bases between them. In germline, CDR1 is SGHRS, CDR2 YFSETQ. The CDR3, as DNA: TGCGCCAGCAGCCCCGGGGGAGGCCCAACCAACCACGAGCAGTACTTC. Amino acid sequence: CASSPGGGPTNHEQYF.

As concerns this clone: The sample contains more than one DNA sequence encoding this CDR3. V is TRBV27 and J is TRBJ2-1; 7 bases map to TRBD1. The germline CDR1 and CDR2 sequences are MNHEY and SMNVEV (reference sequence). The ends lost 5 bases at V and 7 bases at J; junction bases unmatched: 5. CDR3 length equals 13 residues. CDR3 DNA: TGTGCCAGCAGTCCGGGACAGAATAATGAGCAGTTCTTC. The encoded protein is CASSPGQNNEQFF.

The chain links TRBV10-3 to TRBJ2-2, with 8 nucleotides matching TRBD2. The V gene's germline CDR1 is ENHRY and CDR2 SYGVKD. After removal of 8 bases from V and 6 bases from J, the junction contained 8 bases not matched to a gene. The CDR3 runs to 14 residues. The chain's CDR3 is CAIEGTSGPGELFF. The DNA of the CDR3 is TGTGCCATCGAGGGAACTAGCGGTCCCGGGGAGCTGTTTTTT.

This clone occurred once. V and J are TRBV19 and TRBJ2-7; possibly TRBD2 for D (5 bases). The CDR3 sequence is 15 residues long. Germline assignment: CDR1 LNHDA and CDR2 SQIVND (reference sequence). V was shortened by 2 bases and J by 2 bases, with 13 bases between the two germline ends. DNA for the CDR3: TGTGCCAGTAGTATAAGAGCGGACCAGACCTACGAGCAGTACTTC. Translated, it gives CASSIRADQTYEQYF.

The J gene is TRBJ1-4, the V gene TRBV7-9, with TRBD1 matching over 7 bases. After removal of 3 bases from V and 1 base from J, the junction contained 5 bases not matched to a gene. Germline values: CDR1 SEHNR, CDR2 FQNEAQ (reference sequence). This CDR3 spans 16 amino acids. CDR3 in amino acids: CASSLRQGRTNEKLFF. In DNA, the CDR3 is TGTGCCAGCAGCTTGAGACAGGGACGAACTAATGAAAAACTGTTTTTT.

J is TRBJ2-7 and V is TRBV10-3; no clear D gene. Trimming left V 4 bases short and J 0 bases short, with 19 bases between. In germline, CDR1 is ENHRY, CDR2 SYGVKD. The CDR3 spans 17 residues. The CDR3 protein is CAISGFNPTTASYEQYF. The CDR3 DNA sequence: TGTGCCATCAGTGGTTTCAACCCGACAACTGCCTCCTACGAGCAGTACTTC.

The chain recombines TRBV5-1 with TRBJ1-2; D is uncertain. In germline, CDR1 is SGHRS, CDR2 YFSETQ. V was shortened by 1 base and J by 8 bases, with 12 bases between the two germline ends. CDR3 length: 13 residues. CDR3 sequence reads: CASSLSAGSGYTF. Written as DNA, the CDR3 is TGCGCCAGCAGCTTGAGTGCAGGTTCCGGCTACACCTTC.

V is TRBV2 and J is TRBJ1-1; a weak D match, TRBD1 (6 bases). The CDR3 contains 13 residues. Deletions cut 7 bases from V and 1 base from J, with 10 bases between. Looked up from germline, CDR1 is SNHLY and CDR2 is FYNNEI. The CDR3 nucleotides are TGTGCCAGCATGACAGGCCCGAACACTGAAGCTTTCTTT. Translating gives CASMTGPNTEAFF.

This clone was found once. This chain links TRBV9 with TRBJ2-2, with TRBD2 matching 11 bases. V trimming: 3 bases; J trimming: 5 bases; junction bases outside the gene matches: 15. CDR1 is SGDLS and CDR2 is YYNGEE in the germline V gene. The CDR3 has 19 residues. The CDR3 spells CASSGSWELAGGRTGELFF. Here the CDR3 DNA reads TGTGCCAGCAGCGGCTCATGGGAGCTAGCGGGAGGCCGGACCGGGGAGCTGTTTTTT.

The V and J genes are TRBV29-1 and TRBJ2-7, with D perhaps being TRBD1 or TRBD2 (5 bases each). Germline CDR1 reads SQVTM; CDR2 reads ANQGSEA. This CDR3 comprises 13 residues. Deletions cut 4 bases from V and 6 bases from J, with 16 bases between. CDR3 DNA sequence: TGCAGCGTTGGGGGCCTCTCCGAGGGCGAGCAGTACTTC. It encodes CSVGGLSEGEQYF.

This chain uses TRBV7-9 with TRBJ1-3; possible D gene TRBD1, 5 bases. Germline V CDR1 and CDR2: SEHNR, FQNEAQ (reference sequence). There are 11 residues in the CDR3. Written as DNA, the CDR3 is TGTGGAGGGGTTGGCGGAAACACCATATATTTT. It yields the protein CGGVGGNTIYF.

This sequence joins TRBV19 and TRBJ2-7; D perhaps matches TRBD2 (7 bases). V lost 6 bases and J 5 bases, leaving 20 bases between the germline ends. This CDR3 has 15 amino acids. Germline V gene sequence: CDR1 LNHDA, CDR2 SQIVND (reference sequence). CDR3 nucleotides: TGTGCCAGTAGACCATGGGGAGGGGGAAAGAACGAGCAGTACTTC. Encoded protein: CASRPWGGGKNEQYF.

The chain is built from TRBV28 and TRBJ2-7; possibly TRBD1 for D (6 bases). This CDR3 region has 13 residues. The V and J ends lost 5 bases and 2 bases respectively, with 10 bases between them. Looked up from germline, CDR1 is MDHEN and CDR2 is SYDVKM. DNA of the CDR3: TGTGCCAGCAGTCCAGGGACACCCTACGAGCAGTACTTC. Encoded protein: CASSPGTPYEQYF.

The gene calls are TRBV27 and TRBJ1-5, with D hard to call. The V gene's germline CDR1 is MNHEY and CDR2 SMNVEV (reference sequence). This CDR3 has 15 amino acids. The V end was cut by 0 bases, the J end by 5 bases, with 11 bases between. CDR3 region: CASSLSGMGYQPQHF. In DNA, the CDR3 is TGTGCCAGCAGTTTATCGGGGATGGGCTATCAGCCCCAGCATTTT.

The chain combines TRBV28 with TRBJ1-5; D remains unclear. The V end was cut by 6 bases, the J end by 5 bases, with 20 bases between. This CDR3 has 16 residues. Germline V gene lookup returns CDR1 MDHEN and CDR2 SYDVKM. The CDR3: CASSDQTYSPDQPQHF. In DNA, the CDR3 is TGTGCCAGCAGCGACCAGACTTACAGTCCCGATCAGCCCCAGCATTTT.

V and J are TRBV5-4 and TRBJ2-5; 12 bases line up with TRBD2. Germline V gives CDR1 SGHNT, CDR2 YYREEE (reference sequence). The CDR3 loop spans 15 amino acids. The J segment lost 4 bases and the V segment lost 1 base, leaving 2 bases of the junction unmatched. CDR3 coding DNA: TGTGCCAGCAGCTTGACTAGCGGGAGGACAGAGACCCAGTACTTC. Protein sequence: CASSLTSGRTETQYF.

This sequence joins TRBV30 and TRBJ1-2; TRBD1 might be the D (5 bases). Trimming removed 8 bases from V and 8 bases from J, with 21 bases in between. Germline V CDR1 and CDR2: GTSNPN, SVGIG (reference sequence). The CDR3 loop spans 13 amino acids. CDR3 loop: CALRAGSGPGYTF. CDR3 bases: TGTGCCCTCCGGGCGGGTTCAGGGCCCGGCTACACCTTC.

The chain recombines TRBV27 with TRBJ2-7; D is possibly TRBD1 (6 bases). Per the germline V gene, CDR1 is MNHEY and CDR2 is SMNVEV (reference sequence). This CDR3 is built from 14 residues. V was pared by 9 bases and J by 3 bases, with 18 bases between. For the CDR3, the DNA is TGTGCCAGTAAGCGCCCGGGACAAAGCTACGAGCAGTACTTC. It is translated as CASKRPGQSYEQYF.

The rearrangement uses TRBV29-1 and TRBJ2-7; the D is unclear. Trimming took off 2 bases at V and 3 bases at J, with 5 bases between the two ends. Germline-derived CDR1 and CDR2 are SQVTM and ANQGSEA. There are 11 residues in the CDR3. In nucleotides, the CDR3 is TGCAGCGTTGAAAACTTCTACGAGCAGTACTTC. It encodes CSVENFYEQYF.

The V call is TRBV4-1, the J call TRBJ2-2; 9 bases are a match to TRBD1. Germline CDR1 reads MGHRA; CDR2 reads YSYEKL. V was pared by 0 bases and J by 5 bases, with 4 bases of the junction left unmatched. CDR3 length: 16 residues. The CDR3 reads CASSQDGTGRTGELFF. CDR3 in DNA: TGCGCCAGCAGCCAAGATGGGACAGGGAGGACCGGGGAGCTGTTTTTT.